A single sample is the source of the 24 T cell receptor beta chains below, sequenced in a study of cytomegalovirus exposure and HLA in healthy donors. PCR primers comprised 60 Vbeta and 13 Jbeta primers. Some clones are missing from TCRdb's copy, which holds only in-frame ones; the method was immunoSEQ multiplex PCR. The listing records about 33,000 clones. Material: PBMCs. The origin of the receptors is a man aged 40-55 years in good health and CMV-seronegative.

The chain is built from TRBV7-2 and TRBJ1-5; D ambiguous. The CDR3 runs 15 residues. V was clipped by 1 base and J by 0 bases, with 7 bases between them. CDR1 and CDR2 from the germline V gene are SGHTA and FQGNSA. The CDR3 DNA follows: TGTGCCAGCAGCTTAGTTCCTTATAGCAATCAGCCCCAGCATTTT. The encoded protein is CASSLVPYSNQPQHF.

CDR3 DNA: TGCGCCAGCAGGCGAGGACCCCAGACAGGACGGAACACTGAAGCTTTCTTT. Translating it yields CASRRGPQTGRNTEAFF. The chain couples TRBV5-1 to TRBJ1-1, with D tentatively TRBD1 (6 bases). In germline, CDR1 is SGHRS, CDR2 YFSETQ. This CDR3 spans 17 amino acids. V gave up 5 bases and J gave up 1 base, with 21 bases separating them. The full variable domain, in which reference TRBV5-1 and TRBJ1-1 provide the parts outside the CDR3, is KAGVTQTPRYLIKTRGQQVTLSCSPISGHRSVSWYQQTPGQGLQFLFEYFSETQRNKGNFPGRFSGRQFSNSRSEMNVSTLELGDSALYLCASRRGPQTGRNTEAFFGQGTRLTVV.

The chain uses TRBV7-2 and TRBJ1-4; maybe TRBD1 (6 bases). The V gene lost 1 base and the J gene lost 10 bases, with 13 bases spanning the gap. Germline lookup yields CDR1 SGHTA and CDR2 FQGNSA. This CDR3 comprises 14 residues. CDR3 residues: CASSLGRGDGKLFF. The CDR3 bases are TGTGCCAGCAGCTTAGGCAGGGGAGACGGAAAACTGTTTTTT.

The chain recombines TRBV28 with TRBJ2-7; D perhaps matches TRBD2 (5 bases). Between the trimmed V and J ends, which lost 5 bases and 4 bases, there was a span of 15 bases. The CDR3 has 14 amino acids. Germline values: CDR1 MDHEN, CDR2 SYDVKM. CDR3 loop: CASSLSGGEYEQYF. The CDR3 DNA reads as TGTGCCAGCAGTCTCAGCGGAGGAGAGTACGAGCAGTACTTC.

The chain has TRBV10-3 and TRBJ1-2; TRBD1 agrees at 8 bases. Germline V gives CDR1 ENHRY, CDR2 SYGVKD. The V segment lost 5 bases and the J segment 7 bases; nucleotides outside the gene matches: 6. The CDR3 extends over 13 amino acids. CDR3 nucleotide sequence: TGTGCCATCAGTAACCGGGACAGGACTGGCTACACCTTC. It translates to CAISNRDRTGYTF.

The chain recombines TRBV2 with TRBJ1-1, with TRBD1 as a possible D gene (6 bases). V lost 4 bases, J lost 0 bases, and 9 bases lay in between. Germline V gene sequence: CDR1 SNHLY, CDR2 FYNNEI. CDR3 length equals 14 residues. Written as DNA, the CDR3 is TGTGCCAGCAGTGCGGACAGCTTGAACACTGAAGCTTTCTTT. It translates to CASSADSLNTEAFF.

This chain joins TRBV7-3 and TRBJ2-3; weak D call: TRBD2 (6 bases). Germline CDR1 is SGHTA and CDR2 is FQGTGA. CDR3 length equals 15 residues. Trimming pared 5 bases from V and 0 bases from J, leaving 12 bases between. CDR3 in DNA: TGTGCCAGCAGCCCCTGGGGGGAGAGCACAGATACGCAGTATTTT. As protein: CASSPWGESTDTQYF. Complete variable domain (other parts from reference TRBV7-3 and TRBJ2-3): GAGVSQTPSNKVTEKGKYVELRCDPISGHTALYWYRQSLGQGPEFLIYFQGTGAADDSGLPNDRFFAVRPEGSVSTLKIQRTERGDSAVYLCASSPWGESTDTQYFGPGTRLTVL.

Written as DNA, the CDR3 is TGTGCCTGGAGTTTAGACAGGTCAGAGACCCAGTACTTC. This sequence encodes CAWSLDRSETQYF. The genes are TRBV30 and TRBJ2-5; possible D gene TRBD1, 6 bases. Per germline, CDR1 GTSNPN and CDR2 SVGIG (reference sequence). The ends were cut back, 2 bases at V and 4 bases at J, with 11 bases in the middle. There are 13 residues in the CDR3.

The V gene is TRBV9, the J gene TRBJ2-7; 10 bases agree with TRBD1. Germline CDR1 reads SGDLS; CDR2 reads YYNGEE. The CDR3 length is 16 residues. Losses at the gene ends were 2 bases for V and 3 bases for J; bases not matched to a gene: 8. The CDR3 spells CASSVSTGTGDYEQYF. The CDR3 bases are TGTGCCAGCAGCGTTTCTACCGGGACAGGGGACTACGAGCAGTACTTC. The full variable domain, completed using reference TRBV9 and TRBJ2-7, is DSGVTQTPKHLITATGQRVTLRCSPRSGDLSVYWYQQSLDQGLQFLIQYYNGEERAKGNILERFSAQQFPDLHSELNLSSLELGDSALYFCASSVSTGTGDYEQYFGPGTRLTVT.

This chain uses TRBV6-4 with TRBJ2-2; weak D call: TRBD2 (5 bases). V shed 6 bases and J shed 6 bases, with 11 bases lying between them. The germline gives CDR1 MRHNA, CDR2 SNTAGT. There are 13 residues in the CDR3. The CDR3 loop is CASSASIPGELFF. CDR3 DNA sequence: TGTGCCAGCAGCGCTAGCATTCCCGGGGAGCTGTTTTTT.

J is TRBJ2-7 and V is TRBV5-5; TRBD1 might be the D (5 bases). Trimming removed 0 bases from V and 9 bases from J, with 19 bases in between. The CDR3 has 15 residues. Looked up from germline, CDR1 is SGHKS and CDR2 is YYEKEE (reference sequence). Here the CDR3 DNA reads TGTGCCAGCAGCTTGGTTGGACATCTACCTATCGCGCAGTACTTC. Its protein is CASSLVGHLPIAQYF. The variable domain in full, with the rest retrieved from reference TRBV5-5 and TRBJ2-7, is DAGVTQSPTHLIKTRGQQVTLRCSPISGHKSVSWYQQVLGQGPQFIFQYYEKEERGRGNFPDRFSARQFPNYSSELNVNALLLGDSALYLCASSLVGHLPIAQYFGPGTRLTVT.

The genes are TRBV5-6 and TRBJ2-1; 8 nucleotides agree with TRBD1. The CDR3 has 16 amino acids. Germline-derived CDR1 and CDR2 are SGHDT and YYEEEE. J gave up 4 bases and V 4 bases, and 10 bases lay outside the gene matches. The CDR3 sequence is CASSVRGTGAYNEQFF. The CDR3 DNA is TGTGCCAGCAGCGTCCGAGGGACAGGCGCATACAATGAGCAGTTCTTC.

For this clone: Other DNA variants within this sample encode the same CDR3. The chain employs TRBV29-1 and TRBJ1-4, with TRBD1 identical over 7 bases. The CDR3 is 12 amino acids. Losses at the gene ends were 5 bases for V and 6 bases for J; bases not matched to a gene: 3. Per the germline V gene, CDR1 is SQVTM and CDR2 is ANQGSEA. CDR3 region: CSVLTGDEKLFF. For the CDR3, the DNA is TGCAGCGTTCTCACAGGGGATGAAAAACTGTTTTTT.

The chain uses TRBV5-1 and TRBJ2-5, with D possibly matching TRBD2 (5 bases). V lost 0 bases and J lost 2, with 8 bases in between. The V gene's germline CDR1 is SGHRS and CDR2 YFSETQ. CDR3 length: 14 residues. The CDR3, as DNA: TGCGCCAGCAGCTTGGCCCCGGGACAAGAGACCCAGTACTTC. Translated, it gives CASSLAPGQETQYF.

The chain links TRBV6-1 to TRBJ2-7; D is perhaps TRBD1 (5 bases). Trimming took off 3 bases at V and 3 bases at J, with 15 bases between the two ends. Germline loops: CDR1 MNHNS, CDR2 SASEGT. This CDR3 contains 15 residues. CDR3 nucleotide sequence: TGTGCCAGCAGTGAGGACACCCCTAGAGTCTACGAGCAGTACTTC. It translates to CASSEDTPRVYEQYF.

This CDR3 is CASSTGTLDQPQHF. DNA for the CDR3: TGTGCCAGTAGTACCGGGACACTGGATCAGCCCCAGCATTTT. V is TRBV19 and J is TRBJ1-5, with D perhaps TRBD1 (6 bases). Trimming pared 4 bases from V and 5 bases from J, leaving 12 bases between. This CDR3 contains 14 residues. Germline CDR1 LNHDA, CDR2 SQIVND (reference sequence).

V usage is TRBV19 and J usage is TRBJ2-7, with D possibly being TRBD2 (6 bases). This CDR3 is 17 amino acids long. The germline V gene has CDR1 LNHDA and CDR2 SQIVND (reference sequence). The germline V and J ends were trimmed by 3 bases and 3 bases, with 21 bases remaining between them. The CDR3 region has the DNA TGTGCCAGTAGTATCGGGAGTCGGCCCCTACAGATCTACGAGCAGTACTTC. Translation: CASSIGSRPLQIYEQYF.

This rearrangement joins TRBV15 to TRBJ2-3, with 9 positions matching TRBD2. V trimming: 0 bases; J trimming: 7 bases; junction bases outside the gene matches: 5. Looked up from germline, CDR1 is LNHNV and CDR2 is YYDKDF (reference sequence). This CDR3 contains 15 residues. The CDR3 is CATSRERLAGNTQYF. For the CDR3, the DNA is TGTGCCACCAGCAGAGAGCGTCTAGCGGGGAATACGCAGTATTTT.

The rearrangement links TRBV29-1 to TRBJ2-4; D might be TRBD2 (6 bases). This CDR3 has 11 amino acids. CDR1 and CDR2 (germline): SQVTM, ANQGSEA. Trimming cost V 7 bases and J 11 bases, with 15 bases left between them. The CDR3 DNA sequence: TGCAGCGCCCTAATTACTAGCTTTCAGTACTTC. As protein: CSALITSFQYF.

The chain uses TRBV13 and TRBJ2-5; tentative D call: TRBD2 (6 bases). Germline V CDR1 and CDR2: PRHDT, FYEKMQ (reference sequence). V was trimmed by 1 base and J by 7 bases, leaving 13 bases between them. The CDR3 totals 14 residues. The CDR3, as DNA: TGTGCCAGCAGCTTAGCGGGGCGGGGAGGGACCCAGTACTTC. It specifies CASSLAGRGGTQYF. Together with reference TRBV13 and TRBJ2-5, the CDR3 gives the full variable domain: AAGVIQSPRHLIKEKRETATLKCYPIPRHDTVYWYQQGPGQDPQFLISFYEKMQSDKGSIPDRFSAQQFSDYHSELNMSSLELGDSALYFCASSLAGRGGTQYFGPGTRLLVL.

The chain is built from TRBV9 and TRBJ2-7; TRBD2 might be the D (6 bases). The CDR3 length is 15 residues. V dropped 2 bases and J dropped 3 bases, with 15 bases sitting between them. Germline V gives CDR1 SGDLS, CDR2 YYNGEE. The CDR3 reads CASSVIAVKGYEQYF. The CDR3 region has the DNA TGTGCCAGCAGCGTCATAGCGGTGAAGGGCTACGAGCAGTACTTC.

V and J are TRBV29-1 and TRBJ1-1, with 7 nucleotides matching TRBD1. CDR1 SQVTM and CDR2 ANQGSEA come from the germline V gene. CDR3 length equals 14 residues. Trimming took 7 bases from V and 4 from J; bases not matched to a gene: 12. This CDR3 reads CSAMGRGQVTEAFF. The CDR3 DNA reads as TGCAGCGCCATGGGAAGGGGGCAGGTCACTGAAGCTTTCTTT.

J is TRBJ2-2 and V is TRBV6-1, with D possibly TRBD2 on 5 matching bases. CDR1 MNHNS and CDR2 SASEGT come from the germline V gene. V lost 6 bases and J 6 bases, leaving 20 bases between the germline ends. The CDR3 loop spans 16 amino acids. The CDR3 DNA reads TGTGCCAGCAGGGAACTAGATGGGAGACGGTCCGGGGAGCTGTTTTTT. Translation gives CASRELDGRRSGELFF.

The CDR3 loop reads CASSSGQGLGYTF. CDR3 DNA: TGTGCCAGCAGTTCCGGACAGGGCCTGGGCTACACCTTC. The chain joins TRBV28 to TRBJ1-2; 8 bases line up with TRBD1. This CDR3 comprises 13 residues. Germline CDR1 reads MDHEN; CDR2 reads SYDVKM. Unmatched junction bases numbered 6, after V lost 4 bases and J lost 8 bases.